Listed below are T cell receptor beta chains from one sample, sequenced in a study of T cells after yellow fever vaccination. MiXCR, applied by TCRdb to the 5' RACE reads, yields one record per CDR3 protein. The sample includes 280,000 or so distinct CDR3 sequences, 8.7% seen only once; the top ten take around 3.4%. This material consisted of CD4+ T cells sorted from PBMCs, taken 5 days after the yellow fever booster vaccination. The source of these receptors is a man aged 18 to 35 who received the YFV17D yellow fever vaccine. Each CDR3 is given with its conserved first and last residue. The D gene is left open where the match is weak. Size values are once, few and many counts, or a class for expanded clones, and some rows have none.

>TRBD1|few|TRBJ1-1|14|TRBV19
CASLVTTGGTEAFF
TGTGCCAGTCTCGTAACCACAGGGGGAACTGAAGCTTTCTTT
>NA|once|TRBJ1-1|12|TRBV6-6
CASSYRPGDAFF
TGTGCCAGCAGTTACCGGCCAGGGGATGCTTTCTTT
>NA|NA|TRBJ1-2|12|TRBV7-9
CALPHGAYGYTF
TGTGCCTTACCACATGGGGCCTACGGCTACACCTTC
>TRBD2|many|TRBJ2-1|15|TRBV18
CASSPRTSGGNEQFF
TGTGCCAGCTCACCACGTACTAGCGGGGGGAATGAGCAGTTCTTC
>NA|NA|TRBJ2-4|14|TRBV6-1
CASSVGAWGNIQYF
TGTGCCAGCAGCGTGGGGGCCTGGGGCAACATTCAGTACTTC
>TRBD1|NA|TRBJ1-5|14|TRBV7-2
CASSFWTGDQPQHF
TGTGCCAGCAGCTTTTGGACAGGGGATCAGCCCCAGCATTTT
>TRBD1|many|TRBJ1-2|13|TRBV29-1
CSVYSDRDRGYTF
TGCAGCGTTTATTCAGACAGGGATCGGGGCTACACCTTC
>NA|many|TRBJ2-3|18|TRBV3-1
CASSQATTSVGGAWTQYF
TGTGCCAGCAGCCAGGCCACCACTAGCGTGGGGGGGGCCTGGACGCAGTATTTT
>NA|few|TRBJ2-3|15|TRBV7-2
CASSLRRGPGDTQYF
TGTGCCAGCAGCTTAAGGCGGGGGCCGGGAGATACGCAGTATTTT
>NA|few|TRBJ1-1|13|TRBV15
CATSRGDIYEAFF
TGTGCCACCAGCAGGGGGGACATCTACGAGGCTTTCTTT
>NA|NA|TRBJ1-2|16|TRBV10-3
CATERGGSNTFYGYTF
TGTGCCACCGAGCGTGGCGGCAGCAATACATTCTATGGCTACACCTTC
>NA|few|TRBJ2-2|12|TRBV5-5
CASSYTLKDLFF
TGTGCCAGCAGCTACACCCTCAAGGACCTGTTTTTT
>NA|few|TRBJ2-5|15|TRBV20-1
CSARGPRQSAETQYF
TGCAGTGCTAGAGGCCCTCGGCAGTCGGCGGAGACCCAGTACTTC